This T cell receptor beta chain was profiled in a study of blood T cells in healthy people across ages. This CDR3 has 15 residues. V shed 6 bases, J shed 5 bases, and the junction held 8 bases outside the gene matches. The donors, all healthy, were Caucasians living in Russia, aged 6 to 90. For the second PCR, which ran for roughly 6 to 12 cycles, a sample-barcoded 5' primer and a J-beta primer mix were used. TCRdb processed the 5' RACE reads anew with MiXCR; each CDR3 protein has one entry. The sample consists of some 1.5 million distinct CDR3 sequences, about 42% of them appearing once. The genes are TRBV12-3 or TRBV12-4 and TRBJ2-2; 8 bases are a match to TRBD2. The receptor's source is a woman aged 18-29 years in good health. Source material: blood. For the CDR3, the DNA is TGTGCCAGCAGGACTAGCGCGAGTCAAACCGGGGAGCTGTTTTTT. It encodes CASRTSASQTGELFF.